These T cell receptor beta chains were read from a single sample in a study of T cells in localized non-small cell lung cancer. The table came from immunoSEQ multiplex PCR; TCRdb's copy has only in-frame clones and leaves some out. The sample holds tens of thousands of clones, about 92% seen once. Sequencing used peripheral blood, obtained before any cancer treatment. Receptors originate from a female donor older than 55 with stage I lung adenocarcinoma. The CDR3 runs from the conserved cysteine through the conserved F or W. Fields, in order: V gene, clone size, D gene, J gene, CDR3 protein, CDR3 DNA. A D gene is named only where the DNA matches it firmly. Size tells how often a clone was seen (once, few, many) or the class of an expanded clone, and some rows leave it out.

v_gene: TRBV19
abundance: -
d_gene: -
j_gene: TRBJ2-3
CDR3aa: CASSTPSRGAPDTQYF
CDR3nt: TGTGCCAGTAGTACCCCCTCCCGGGGCGCGCCAGATACGCAGTATTTT

v_gene: TRBV2
abundance: -
d_gene: TRBD2
j_gene: TRBJ2-2
CDR3aa: CASRGLAPTGELFF
CDR3nt: TGTGCCAGCAGGGGACTAGCGCCCACCGGGGAGCTGTTTTTT

v_gene: TRBV5-1
abundance: few
d_gene: TRBD2
j_gene: TRBJ2-3
CDR3aa: CASSFGGGRADTQYF
CDR3nt: TGCGCCAGCAGCTTCGGCGGGGGGCGTGCAGATACGCAGTATTTT

v_gene: TRBV5-1
abundance: -
d_gene: -
j_gene: TRBJ1-1
CDR3aa: CASSWAGARGEAFF
CDR3nt: TGCGCCAGCAGCTGGGCGGGGGCTCGAGGTGAAGCTTTCTTT

v_gene: TRBV11-2
abundance: -
d_gene: -
j_gene: TRBJ1-3
CDR3aa: CASSPLAGSSGNTIYF
CDR3nt: TGTGCCAGCAGCCCCCTCGCCGGAAGCTCTGGAAACACCATATATTTT

v_gene: TRBV20-1
abundance: once
d_gene: -
j_gene: TRBJ1-1
CDR3aa: CSVGLSTEAFF
CDR3nt: TGCAGCGTGGGGTTGAGCACTGAAGCTTTCTTT

v_gene: TRBV7-9
abundance: -
d_gene: -
j_gene: TRBJ1-3
CDR3aa: CASSLDPGIRGNTIYF
CDR3nt: TGTGCCAGCAGCTTAGACCCGGGAATAAGAGGAAACACCATATATTTT

v_gene: TRBV9
abundance: -
d_gene: TRBD1
j_gene: TRBJ1-1
CDR3aa: CASSVGGTANTEAFF
CDR3nt: TGTGCCAGCAGCGTAGGTGGGACAGCGAACACTGAAGCTTTCTTT

v_gene: TRBV19
abundance: -
d_gene: TRBD1
j_gene: TRBJ1-6
CDR3aa: CASSISGTENSPLHF
CDR3nt: TGTGCCAGTAGTATAAGTGGGACAGAAAATTCACCCCTCCACTTT

v_gene: TRBV28
abundance: -
d_gene: -
j_gene: TRBJ1-2
CDR3aa: CASSLDGLNYGYTF
CDR3nt: TGTGCCAGCAGTTTGGACGGGCTAAACTATGGCTACACCTTC

v_gene: TRBV2
abundance: -
d_gene: -
j_gene: TRBJ2-5
CDR3aa: CASSQARSETQYF
CDR3nt: TGTGCCAGCAGCCAAGCCAGGTCCGAGACCCAGTACTTC

v_gene: TRBV5-1
abundance: -
d_gene: -
j_gene: TRBJ1-2
CDR3aa: CASSPADGSNYGYTF
CDR3nt: TGCGCCAGCAGCCCAGCGGACGGATCAAACTATGGCTACACCTTC

v_gene: TRBV11-3
abundance: -
d_gene: -
j_gene: TRBJ2-2
CDR3aa: CASSPGPTNTGELFF
CDR3nt: TGTGCCAGCAGCCCGGGACCGACGAACACCGGGGAGCTGTTTTTT

v_gene: TRBV25-1
abundance: -
d_gene: -
j_gene: TRBJ2-7
CDR3aa: CASTRAQVGEQYF
CDR3nt: TGTGCCAGCACCCGAGCCCAAGTGGGGGAGCAGTACTTC

v_gene: TRBV11-3
abundance: -
d_gene: TRBD2
j_gene: TRBJ2-3
CDR3aa: CASSLGGNSDTQYF
CDR3nt: TGTGCCAGCAGCTTGGGGGGGAACTCAGATACGCAGTATTTT

v_gene: TRBV6-6
abundance: -
d_gene: -
j_gene: TRBJ1-2
CDR3aa: CASHTGSPKDGYTF
CDR3nt: TGTGCCAGTCATACAGGCTCCCCGAAGGATGGCTACACCTTC

v_gene: TRBV7-8
abundance: -
d_gene: -
j_gene: TRBJ2-1
CDR3aa: CASSLGGGRTYNEQFF
CDR3nt: TGTGCCAGCAGCTTAGGGGGGGGCAGGACCTACAATGAGCAGTTCTTC

v_gene: TRBV6-1
abundance: -
d_gene: -
j_gene: TRBJ1-1
CDR3aa: CASSQVRGWGANTEAFF
CDR3nt: TGTGCCAGCAGTCAAGTCAGGGGATGGGGGGCGAACACTGAAGCTTTCTTT

v_gene: TRBV7-9
abundance: -
d_gene: -
j_gene: TRBJ1-3
CDR3aa: CASSLVGTGNTIYF
CDR3nt: TGTGCCAGCAGCTTGGTGGGGACTGGAAACACCATATATTTT

v_gene: TRBV10-1
abundance: -
d_gene: -
j_gene: TRBJ1-1
CDR3aa: CASRSGNTEAFF
CDR3nt: TGCGCCAGCAGGTCCGGGAACACTGAAGCTTTCTTT

v_gene: TRBV5-6
abundance: -
d_gene: -
j_gene: TRBJ1-5
CDR3aa: CASSLDGGGNQPQHF
CDR3nt: TGTGCCAGCAGCTTGGATGGTGGAGGGAATCAGCCCCAGCATTTT

v_gene: TRBV5-1
abundance: -
d_gene: -
j_gene: TRBJ2-7
CDR3aa: CASSIGSSGLGEQYF
CDR3nt: TGCGCCAGCAGCATTGGGTCTTCGGGGCTGGGGGAGCAGTACTTC

v_gene: TRBV7-3
abundance: -
d_gene: -
j_gene: TRBJ1-2
CDR3aa: CASSLSGVQFGYGYTF
CDR3nt: TGTGCCAGCAGCTTATCCGGGGTACAGTTTGGCTATGGCTACACCTTC

v_gene: TRBV5-1
abundance: -
d_gene: -
j_gene: TRBJ2-5
CDR3aa: CASSLQETQYF
CDR3nt: TGCGCCAGCAGTTTACAAGAGACCCAGTACTTC

v_gene: TRBV9
abundance: few
d_gene: -
j_gene: TRBJ1-3
CDR3aa: CASSLGPGNTIYF
CDR3nt: TGTGCCAGCAGCCTCGGACCGGGAAACACCATATATTTT

v_gene: TRBV29-1
abundance: -
d_gene: -
j_gene: TRBJ2-7
CDR3aa: CSVVLLAVLSYEQYF
CDR3nt: TGCAGCGTTGTTCTGCTAGCTGTGCTCTCCTACGAGCAGTACTTC

v_gene: TRBV7-8
abundance: -
d_gene: -
j_gene: TRBJ2-7
CDR3aa: CASSLGDTGDYEQYF
CDR3nt: TGTGCCAGCAGCTTGGGGGACACAGGAGACTACGAGCAGTACTTC

v_gene: TRBV29-1
abundance: -
d_gene: -
j_gene: TRBJ2-5
CDR3aa: CSVEEVGRRQETQYF
CDR3nt: TGCAGCGTTGAGGAGGTGGGCAGACGACAAGAGACCCAGTACTTC

v_gene: TRBV2
abundance: -
d_gene: TRBD1
j_gene: TRBJ2-2
CDR3aa: CASSLDRAPGELFF
CDR3nt: TGTGCCAGCAGTTTGGACAGGGCGCCCGGGGAGCTGTTTTTT

v_gene: TRBV5-6
abundance: -
d_gene: -
j_gene: TRBJ2-4
CDR3aa: CASSLVAGAPKNIQYF
CDR3nt: TGTGCCAGCAGCTTGGTTGCGGGGGCGCCCAAAAACATTCAGTACTTC

v_gene: TRBV5-1
abundance: -
d_gene: -
j_gene: TRBJ1-5
CDR3aa: CASSFNLDQPQHF
CDR3nt: TGCGCCAGCAGCTTTAATCTCGATCAGCCCCAGCATTTT

v_gene: TRBV28
abundance: -
d_gene: -
j_gene: TRBJ2-7
CDR3aa: CASSYRGGHEQYF
CDR3nt: TGTGCCAGCAGTTACAGGGGGGGCCACGAGCAGTACTTC

v_gene: TRBV18
abundance: -
d_gene: -
j_gene: TRBJ2-5
CDR3aa: CASSPTEETQYF
CDR3nt: TGTGCCAGCTCACCCACAGAGGAGACCCAGTACTTC

v_gene: TRBV19
abundance: -
d_gene: -
j_gene: TRBJ1-1
CDR3aa: CASSIGGGADTEAFF
CDR3nt: TGTGCCAGTAGTATAGGCGGGGGGGCGGACACTGAAGCTTTCTTT

v_gene: TRBV6-6
abundance: once
d_gene: -
j_gene: TRBJ1-1
CDR3aa: CASSLDTNTEAFF
CDR3nt: TGTGCCAGCAGTCTCGATACGAACACTGAAGCTTTCTTT

v_gene: TRBV6-4
abundance: -
d_gene: -
j_gene: TRBJ1-4
CDR3aa: CASSDSYGRGEKLFF
CDR3nt: TGTGCCAGCAGTGACTCTTACGGCAGGGGTGAAAAACTGTTTTTT

v_gene: TRBV5-4
abundance: -
d_gene: -
j_gene: TRBJ2-2
CDR3aa: CASSVGPQNTGELFF
CDR3nt: TGTGCCAGCAGCGTGGGACCGCAGAACACCGGGGAGCTGTTTTTT